The T cell receptor (beta chain) under discussion was sequenced for a study of shared clonotypes between healthy human individuals. Study findings and constraints: Against clonotypes common to all four donors, non-shared ones had lower generation probabilities.

Germline loops: CDR1 KGHSH, CDR2 LQKENI. V was trimmed by 3 bases and J by 5 bases, leaving 22 bases between them. CDR3 length: 17 residues. Sequenced by immunoSEQ multiplex PCR; TCRdb stores in-frame clones only, minus some. The table lists more than 2 million clones, roughly 95% of them singletons. A remark on this clone: Its antigen is unknown.

This clonotype was obtained from a man in his late teens or twenties in good health. The specimen sequenced was naive CD4+ T cells sorted from blood. Subset described: CD45RA+ positively selected. The V call is TRBV18, the J call TRBJ1-2; tentative D call: TRBD1 (6 bases). The CDR3 bases are TGTGCCAGCTCACCTCAGAGGACAGCAACTACTCCTTATGGCTACACCTTC. Translating it yields CASSPQRTATTPYGYTF.